Shown below are 3 T cell receptor beta chains from a single sample sequenced in a study of shared T cell receptors in the human thymus. Profiled with immunoSEQ multiplex PCR; TCRdb holds only in-frame clones, not every one. There are approximately 660,000 clones in the sample; over 75% occur only once, and 0.0095% to 0.011% lies in the top ten. The same sample was also studied in work on human thymus T cells.

Sample: thymocytes. Receptors were obtained from a boy in the first two years of life with a congenital heart defect.

J is TRBJ2-1 and V is TRBV27; D is possibly TRBD1 (5 bases). The CDR3 extends over 15 amino acids. Germline V CDR1 and CDR2: MNHEY, SMNVEV (reference sequence). The V end lost 4 bases, the J end lost 4 bases, and 14 bases lay between the germline ends. CDR3 region: CASSSAGPTYNEQFF. As DNA, the CDR3 is TGTGCCAGCAGTTCCGCAGGGCCCACGTACAATGAGCAGTTCTTC.

The chain joins TRBV27 to TRBJ1-2, with D possibly being TRBD1 (6 bases). CDR3 size: 13 residues. The V gene's germline CDR1 is MNHEY and CDR2 SMNVEV (reference sequence). The germline V and J ends were trimmed by 6 bases and 3 bases, with 11 bases remaining between them. This chain's CDR3 is CASSPDRYYGYTF. The CDR3 nucleotides are TGTGCCAGCAGCCCCGACAGGTACTATGGCTACACCTTC.

This clone is a singleton in its sample. The chain is built from TRBV2 and TRBJ1-4, with no clear D. The CDR3 sequence is 12 residues long. Trimming took off 6 bases at V and 14 bases at J, with 16 bases between the two ends. Germline V gene data show CDR1 as SNHLY and CDR2 as FYNNEI. The CDR3 loop reads CASSLPHAKLFF. CDR3 bases: TGTGCCAGCAGCTTACCTCATGCTAAGCTGTTTTTT. Full variable domain (outside the CDR3, taken from reference TRBV2 and TRBJ1-4): EPEVTQTPSHQVTQMGQEVILRCVPISNHLYFYWYRQILGQKVEFLVSFYNNEISEKSEIFDDQFSVERPDGSNFTLKIRSTKLEDSAMYFCASSLPHAKLFFGSGTQLSVL.